This entry describes one T cell receptor beta chain. V lost 5 bases and J lost 11; bases outside the gene matches: 11. The CDR3 loop spans 13 amino acids. The germline gives CDR1 MNHEY, CDR2 SVGAGI. The data originate from a study of blood T cell repertoires in COVID-19. On the study more broadly: Researchers got acute and convalescent COVID-19 samples from the United States, Italy and Spain.

Only in-frame clones appear in the TCRdb table, and some are missing; sequencing was by immunoSEQ multiplex PCR. The sample lists 100,000 or so clones; about four fifths were seen once. The source material was peripheral blood. The J gene is TRBJ1-1, the V gene TRBV6-5, with 7 bases fitting TRBD1. The sequence was obtained from a woman of 80 years or more with acute or convalescent COVID-19. The DNA for the CDR3 is TGTGCCAGCAGTCCTGGGACAGCTTGGTTGGCTTTCTTT. Translated, it gives CASSPGTAWLAFF.